The 7 T cell receptor beta chains below come from one sample, sequenced in a study of T cell responses to AZD1222 COVID-19 vaccine. TCRdb's table, derived via immunoSEQ multiplex PCR, lists solely in-frame clones and lacks some. This table holds more than 100,000 clones, over 85% found once. This sample comprised peripheral blood, obtained on day 0 of AZD1222 vaccination. These receptors all come from an adult in good health.

The rearrangement joins TRBV6-5 to TRBJ1-5, with D possibly TRBD1 on 5 matching bases. Trimming shortened V by 5 bases and J by 6 bases, and 14 bases separated the two germline ends. Germline CDR1 reads MNHEY; CDR2 reads SVGAGI. This CDR3 region has 14 residues. The CDR3 nucleotides read TGTGCCAGCAGTATTTCAGGGTCGAGTCAGCCCCAGCATTTT. It specifies CASSISGSSQPQHF.

The chain joins TRBV27 to TRBJ2-5, with no clear D. The CDR3 has 14 amino acids. Germline lookup yields CDR1 MNHEY and CDR2 SMNVEV (reference sequence). The V end lost 0 bases, the J end lost 4 bases, and 9 bases lay between the germline ends. This chain's CDR3 is CASSLSRLGETQYF. In DNA, the CDR3 is TGTGCCAGCAGTTTATCCCGGTTGGGAGAGACCCAGTACTTC.

This clone showed up just once. V and J are TRBV29-1 and TRBJ1-2, with D possibly TRBD1 on 6 matching bases. The CDR3 is 11 amino acids. Trimming pared 5 bases from V and 6 bases from J, leaving 10 bases between. The germline CDR1 and CDR2 sequences are SQVTM and ANQGSEA. DNA of the CDR3: TGCAGCGTTTCCGGGACACATGGCTACACCTTC. Translating it yields CSVSGTHGYTF. Full variable domain (outside the CDR3, taken from reference TRBV29-1 and TRBJ1-2): SAVISQKPSRDICQRGTSLTIQCQVDSQVTMMFWYRQQPGQSLTLIATANQGSEATYESGFVIDKFPISRPNLTFSTLTVSNMSPEDSSIYLCSVSGTHGYTFGSGTRLTVV.

The chain employs TRBV1 and TRBJ2-1; the DNA was not compared with TRBD2, the D call given in the table. TRBV1 is an annotated pseudogene. This CDR3 is 19 amino acids long. CDR3 protein: CTSSQDRDWRVKGLNEQFF. CDR3 sequence (DNA): TGCACCAGCAGCCAAGATAGGGACTGGCGGGTCAAGGGCCTCAATGAGCAGTTCTTC.

The chain employs TRBV29-1 and TRBJ1-3; D remains unclear. Germline V CDR1 and CDR2: SQVTM, ANQGSEA. Trimming removed 7 bases at V and 4 bases at J, with 8 bases between. This CDR3 comprises 11 residues. The CDR3 region is CSAGEGNTIYF. For the CDR3, the DNA is TGCAGCGCTGGAGAGGGAAACACCATATATTTT.

This chain links TRBV28 with TRBJ2-7, with 8 bases identical to TRBD1. This CDR3 comprises 15 residues. Trimming took 5 bases from V and 3 from J; bases not matched to a gene: 9. Germline V gene data show CDR1 as MDHEN and CDR2 as SYDVKM. The CDR3, as DNA: TGTGCCAGCAGTACTCCCGGGACAGGAAACTACGAGCAGTACTTC. Translation gives CASSTPGTGNYEQYF.

The genes are TRBV20-1 and TRBJ2-7; no clear D gene. This CDR3 has 10 residues. V was pared by 5 bases and J by 7 bases, with 9 bases between. The V gene's germline CDR1 is DFQATT and CDR2 SNEGSKA (reference sequence). The CDR3 DNA sequence: TGCAGTGCTCCGCTTGGGGAGCAGTACTTC. As protein: CSAPLGEQYF.